What follows are 32 T cell receptor beta chains derived from one specimen sequenced in a study of shared clonotypes between healthy human individuals. Sequenced by immunoSEQ multiplex PCR; TCRdb stores in-frame clones only, minus some. The sample yields around 2,000,000 clones, less than 95% seen once. Terminally differentiated effector memory CD45RA+ cells were excluded from the naive CD8 cells, which were CD45RO-negative and positively selected for CCR7. Sequencing used naive CD8+ T cells sorted from blood. Every receptor here comes from a young man in good health.

CDR3 amino acids: CASSPILGTGSSGANVLTF. The CDR3 nucleotides read TGTGCCAGCAGCCCTATTCTAGGGACAGGGAGCTCTGGGGCCAACGTCCTGACTTTC. This sequence joins TRBV7-9 and TRBJ2-6; 9 bases map to TRBD1. V gave up 5 bases and J gave up 0 bases; unmatched junction bases: 11. Germline V gene lookup returns CDR1 SEHNR and CDR2 FQNEAQ (reference sequence). The CDR3 sequence is 19 residues long.

V gene TRBV4-1 combines with J gene TRBJ1-1; possible D gene TRBD1, 6 bases. This CDR3 region has 16 residues. V was shortened by 4 bases and J by 5 bases, with 20 bases between the two germline ends. Germline lookup yields CDR1 MGHRA and CDR2 YSYEKL. CDR3 in amino acids: CASSRKMGRGGTEAFF. For the CDR3, the DNA is TGCGCCAGCAGCCGCAAGATGGGCAGGGGAGGGACTGAAGCTTTCTTT.

The chain recombines TRBV5-8 with TRBJ2-7, with D hard to call. This CDR3 region has 14 residues. Germline CDR1 SGHTS, CDR2 YDEGEE. V shed 0 bases and J shed 0 bases, with 7 bases lying between them. As DNA, the CDR3 is TGTGCCAGCAGCTTGGTAGGTCTCTCCTACGAGCAGTACTTC. Translation gives CASSLVGLSYEQYF.

This rearrangement joins TRBV15 to TRBJ2-1, with 9 bases fitting TRBD2. Germline V CDR1 and CDR2: LNHNV, YYDKDF (reference sequence). The CDR3 covers 16 residues. V lost 5 bases, J lost 7 bases, and 12 bases stayed unmatched. The CDR3 nucleotides read TGTGCCACCAGCCGGGCGGGAGGGACTTTGGGGAATGAGCAGTTCTTC. It translates to CATSRAGGTLGNEQFF.

V is TRBV4-3 and J is TRBJ1-1; D not certain. This CDR3 region has 15 residues. Germline V lookup: CDR1 LGHNA, CDR2 YSLEER. The V gene lost 6 bases and the J gene lost 5 bases, with 19 bases spanning the gap. The CDR3 spells CASRGVLGAGTEAFF. Here the CDR3 DNA reads TGCGCCAGCAGGGGAGTTTTGGGAGCGGGGACTGAAGCTTTCTTT.

The genes are TRBV9 and TRBJ2-1; 11 nucleotides align to TRBD2. This CDR3 comprises 16 residues. V lost 5 bases and J lost 1; bases outside the gene matches: 5. Germline loops: CDR1 SGDLS, CDR2 YYNGEE. Here the CDR3 DNA reads TGTGCCAGCAGTCCTTCTAGCGGGAGGTCCTACAATGAGCAGTTCTTC. This sequence encodes CASSPSSGRSYNEQFF.

The chain has TRBV4-3 and TRBJ2-2; D is perhaps TRBD2 (6 bases). Germline V gene lookup returns CDR1 LGHNA and CDR2 YSLEER. The CDR3 has 15 amino acids. The V end was cut by 5 bases, the J end by 6 bases, with 16 bases between. This chain's CDR3 is CASSIGTGESGELFF. The CDR3 nucleotides read TGCGCCAGCAGCATAGGGACTGGAGAATCCGGGGAGCTGTTTTTT.

The chain links TRBV7-9 to TRBJ2-7; no clear D gene. The CDR3 covers 15 residues. The germline V gene has CDR1 SEHNR and CDR2 FQNEAQ (reference sequence). V lost 7 bases and J lost 0, with 16 bases in between. The CDR3: CASTSLERASYEQYF. CDR3 DNA: TGTGCCAGCACCAGCTTGGAGAGAGCCTCCTACGAGCAGTACTTC.

This chain joins TRBV6-5 and TRBJ2-1, with TRBD2 as a possible D gene (5 bases). Trimming took 4 bases from V and 10 from J, leaving 8 bases between them. This CDR3 is 11 amino acids long. CDR1 and CDR2 from the germline V gene are MNHEY and SVGAGI. The CDR3 sequence is CASSFGIEQFF. As DNA, the CDR3 is TGTGCCAGCAGTTTCGGGATAGAGCAGTTCTTC.

This rearrangement joins TRBV21-1 to TRBJ2-3; TRBD2 is the table's D call and was not checked against the DNA. TRBV21-1 is a pseudogene locus. This CDR3 has 16 amino acids. In DNA form, the CDR3 reads TGTGCCAGCAGCAATGGACTAGCGGGCTACACAGATACGCAGTATTTT. It is translated as CASSNGLAGYTDTQYF.

CDR3 DNA: TGTGCCAGCAGCGTGGGGGGAGGGCCAGTGAATGAGCAGTTCTTC. This codes for CASSVGGGPVNEQFF. This rearrangement joins TRBV9 to TRBJ2-1; 7 bases map to TRBD2. Germline loops: CDR1 SGDLS, CDR2 YYNGEE. The ends lost 2 bases at V and 7 bases at J; junction bases unmatched: 9. This CDR3 is 15 amino acids long.

The chain couples TRBV6-5 to TRBJ1-5; no clear D gene. The germline CDR1 and CDR2 sequences are MNHEY and SVGAGI. There are 14 residues in the CDR3. The germline V and J ends were trimmed by 5 bases and 3 bases, with 11 bases remaining between them. CDR3 sequence (DNA): TGTGCCAGCAGTACCAGACTCGACAATCAGCCCCAGCATTTT. Residues: CASSTRLDNQPQHF.

Only one count was recorded for this clone. The chain joins TRBV28 to TRBJ2-5; 7 bases map to TRBD1. The V gene's germline CDR1 is MDHEN and CDR2 SYDVKM. The CDR3 consists of 15 residues. The V and J ends lost 1 base and 5 bases, in that order; junction bases with no gene match: 7. CDR3 region: CASSLSTGMAETQYF. The DNA for the CDR3 is TGTGCCAGCAGTTTATCGACAGGGATGGCGGAGACCCAGTACTTC.

The chain combines TRBV6-5 with TRBJ2-1; no clear D gene. CDR1 and CDR2 (germline): MNHEY, SVGAGI. This CDR3 comprises 13 residues. V was cut by 4 bases and J by 12 bases, with 16 bases left in between. In nucleotides, the CDR3 is TGTGCCAGCAGTTCGACGCTAGGAGTTCCGCAGTTCTTC. Translated: CASSSTLGVPQFF.

The rearrangement links TRBV5-1 to TRBJ2-7; D not certain. The V gene's germline CDR1 is SGHRS and CDR2 YFSETQ. The CDR3 runs 15 residues. Trimming stripped 0 bases from V and 2 bases from J, with 12 bases between. CDR3 nucleotides: TGCGCCAGCAGCTTGGATTTAGGGCAGACCTACGAGCAGTACTTC. Encoded protein: CASSLDLGQTYEQYF. The whole variable domain, filled in from reference TRBV5-1 and TRBJ2-7, reads KAGVTQTPRYLIKTRGQQVTLSCSPISGHRSVSWYQQTPGQGLQFLFEYFSETQRNKGNFPGRFSGRQFSNSRSEMNVSTLELGDSALYLCASSLDLGQTYEQYFGPGTRLTVT.

This chain connects TRBV5-6 to TRBJ2-7, with no clear D. Germline CDR1 reads SGHDT; CDR2 reads YYEEEE. The CDR3 totals 12 residues. Trimming took off 10 bases at V and 4 bases at J, with 15 bases between the two ends. The CDR3 reads CASHGLKYEQYF. Here the CDR3 DNA reads TGTGCCTCGCACGGGCTTAAGTACGAGCAGTACTTC.

V is TRBV4-3 and J is TRBJ2-5; 7 bases align to TRBD2. Losses at the gene ends were 1 base for V and 2 bases for J; bases not matched to a gene: 13. The germline CDR1 and CDR2 sequences are LGHNA and YSLEER. This CDR3 spans 18 amino acids. The CDR3, as DNA: TGCGCCAGCAGCCAAGCGGTAGCGGGCTCCCCGCCACAAGAGACCCAGTACTTC. Translated: CASSQAVAGSPPQETQYF.

As concerns this clone: The identical CDR3 is also encoded by other nucleotide sequences in the sample. The chain uses TRBV6-5 and TRBJ1-5; no definite D call. With 4 bases removed from V and 0 bases from J, the gap between germline ends came to 4 bases. CDR3 length: 13 amino acids. The germline V gene has CDR1 MNHEY and CDR2 SVGAGI. In nucleotides, the CDR3 is TGTGCCAGCAGTTTAAATAGCAATCAGCCCCAGCATTTT. Protein product: CASSLNSNQPQHF.

Of note for this clone: In the same sample, other DNA sequences code for this CDR3. The chain joins TRBV27 to TRBJ2-1, with 12 nucleotides matching TRBD2. Germline CDR1 and CDR2: MNHEY and SMNVEV (reference sequence). With V trimmed by 8 bases and J by 7 bases, 6 bases remained unmatched. CDR3 length equals 14 residues. Here the CDR3 reads CASRTSGGRNEQFF. The CDR3 coding sequence is TGTGCCAGCCGAACTAGCGGGGGGCGGAATGAGCAGTTCTTC.

Comments on this clone: The sample carries other DNA sequences with the same CDR3. This chain connects TRBV6-6 to TRBJ1-1; 8 nucleotides agree with TRBD1. Germline V gives CDR1 MNHNY, CDR2 SVGAGI (reference sequence). The CDR3 runs 14 residues. With 3 bases clipped from V and 1 base from J, the junction kept 1 base outside the gene matches. DNA for the CDR3: TGTGCCAGCAGTTATACAGGGGGGAACACTGAAGCTTTCTTT. It is translated as CASSYTGGNTEAFF.

CDR3 amino acids: CASLRTAENGYTF. Here the CDR3 DNA reads TGTGCCAGCTTGAGAACAGCGGAAAATGGCTACACCTTC. The genes are TRBV2 and TRBJ1-2; no definite D call. Per the germline V gene, CDR1 is SNHLY and CDR2 is FYNNEI. This CDR3 is 13 amino acids long. Trimming stripped 8 bases from V and 6 bases from J, with 16 bases between.

The chain recombines TRBV9 with TRBJ2-5, with 8 bases matching TRBD1. Per germline, CDR1 SGDLS and CDR2 YYNGEE. V shed 4 bases and J 5 bases; nucleotides not matched to a gene: 7. CDR3 size: 14 residues. CDR3 in amino acids: CASSPDRGEETQYF. The CDR3 DNA follows: TGTGCCAGCAGCCCCGACAGGGGAGAGGAGACCCAGTACTTC.

The rearrangement joins TRBV28 to TRBJ2-5; D gene uncertain. V lost 6 bases and J lost 0, with 5 bases in between. Germline CDR1 is MDHEN and CDR2 is SYDVKM. This CDR3 region has 12 residues. The DNA for the CDR3 is TGTGCCAGCAGCGGGTACCAAGAGACCCAGTACTTC. This translates into CASSGYQETQYF.

The V call is TRBV4-3, the J call TRBJ2-3; D not certain. Germline assignment: CDR1 LGHNA and CDR2 YSLEER. The V and J ends lost 0 bases and 1 base respectively, with 14 bases between them. The CDR3 loop spans 17 amino acids. For the CDR3, the DNA is TGCGCCAGCAGCCAAGAAGTGTTTGGTGCGGGCACAGATACGCAGTATTTT. Translated: CASSQEVFGAGTDTQYF.

This clone was seen once. This chain links TRBV9 with TRBJ2-5; TRBD2 is a possible D gene (6 bases). V lost 4 bases and J 1 base, leaving 14 bases between the germline ends. The CDR3 contains 15 residues. Germline V gives CDR1 SGDLS, CDR2 YYNGEE. DNA of the CDR3: TGTGCCAGCAGCAACGATGGACTACCCCAAGAGACCCAGTACTTC. Protein product: CASSNDGLPQETQYF.

The chain joins TRBV7-9 to TRBJ2-7, with a possible D match to TRBD1 (5 bases). Trimming left V 8 bases short and J 3 bases short, with 5 bases between. This CDR3 is 10 amino acids long. The germline gives CDR1 SEHNR, CDR2 FQNEAQ (reference sequence). The CDR3 sequence is CASDSYEQYF. DNA for the CDR3: TGTGCCAGCGACAGCTACGAGCAGTACTTC.

This clone was found once. This sequence joins TRBV19 and TRBJ2-5, with TRBD2 matching over 7 bases. V lost 5 bases, J lost 3 bases, and 6 bases stayed unmatched. Germline loops: CDR1 LNHDA, CDR2 SQIVND (reference sequence). The length of the CDR3 is 14 residues. The CDR3 here is CASSSRGDEETQYF. CDR3 DNA sequence: TGTGCCAGTAGTTCCCGGGGGGACGAAGAGACCCAGTACTTC.

V gene TRBV5-3 combines with J gene TRBJ2-7; possibly TRBD2 for D (5 bases). TRBV5-3 is placed among ORFs of uncertain function. The CDR3 sequence is 16 residues long. The germline V and J ends were trimmed by 1 base and 3 bases, with 17 bases remaining between them. CDR3 DNA sequence: TGTGCCAGAAGCTTGAATGCGGGCCCTCTCTACTACGAGCAGTACTTC. The encoded protein is CARSLNAGPLYYEQYF.

This chain joins TRBV19 and TRBJ2-7; D remains unclear. Looked up from germline, CDR1 is LNHDA and CDR2 is SQIVND (reference sequence). V lost 8 bases and J lost 6, with 17 bases in between. The CDR3 extends over 13 amino acids. The chain's CDR3 is CASENGLDGEQYF. CDR3 DNA: TGTGCCAGTGAGAACGGGCTGGATGGCGAGCAGTACTTC.

Comments on this clone: Other DNA sequences from this sample encode an identical CDR3 as well. The chain recombines TRBV5-1 with TRBJ2-7, with D maybe TRBD1 (6 bases). The V gene's germline CDR1 is SGHRS and CDR2 YFSETQ. V lost 2 bases and J lost 1, with 10 bases in between. The CDR3 runs to 14 residues. The CDR3 is CASSFRGGSYEQYF. CDR3 nucleotide sequence: TGCGCCAGCAGCTTTAGAGGGGGATCCTACGAGCAGTACTTC.

The J gene is TRBJ2-7, the V gene TRBV10-3, with D possibly matching TRBD1 (5 bases). This CDR3 contains 13 residues. V shed 4 bases and J shed 2 bases, with 9 bases lying between them. CDR1 ENHRY and CDR2 SYGVKD come from the germline V gene. The CDR3 DNA follows: TGTGCCATCAGTGTCCCAGGGACCTACGAGCAGTACTTC. Its translation is CAISVPGTYEQYF.

The chain couples TRBV5-1 to TRBJ1-1; tentatively, D is TRBD1 (5 bases). Trimming left V 0 bases short and J 1 base short, with 13 bases between. This CDR3 has 16 residues. Looked up from germline, CDR1 is SGHRS and CDR2 is YFSETQ. The CDR3 sequence is CASSLEGPRGNTEAFF. CDR3 in DNA: TGCGCCAGCAGCTTGGAGGGGCCTAGGGGGAACACTGAAGCTTTCTTT.